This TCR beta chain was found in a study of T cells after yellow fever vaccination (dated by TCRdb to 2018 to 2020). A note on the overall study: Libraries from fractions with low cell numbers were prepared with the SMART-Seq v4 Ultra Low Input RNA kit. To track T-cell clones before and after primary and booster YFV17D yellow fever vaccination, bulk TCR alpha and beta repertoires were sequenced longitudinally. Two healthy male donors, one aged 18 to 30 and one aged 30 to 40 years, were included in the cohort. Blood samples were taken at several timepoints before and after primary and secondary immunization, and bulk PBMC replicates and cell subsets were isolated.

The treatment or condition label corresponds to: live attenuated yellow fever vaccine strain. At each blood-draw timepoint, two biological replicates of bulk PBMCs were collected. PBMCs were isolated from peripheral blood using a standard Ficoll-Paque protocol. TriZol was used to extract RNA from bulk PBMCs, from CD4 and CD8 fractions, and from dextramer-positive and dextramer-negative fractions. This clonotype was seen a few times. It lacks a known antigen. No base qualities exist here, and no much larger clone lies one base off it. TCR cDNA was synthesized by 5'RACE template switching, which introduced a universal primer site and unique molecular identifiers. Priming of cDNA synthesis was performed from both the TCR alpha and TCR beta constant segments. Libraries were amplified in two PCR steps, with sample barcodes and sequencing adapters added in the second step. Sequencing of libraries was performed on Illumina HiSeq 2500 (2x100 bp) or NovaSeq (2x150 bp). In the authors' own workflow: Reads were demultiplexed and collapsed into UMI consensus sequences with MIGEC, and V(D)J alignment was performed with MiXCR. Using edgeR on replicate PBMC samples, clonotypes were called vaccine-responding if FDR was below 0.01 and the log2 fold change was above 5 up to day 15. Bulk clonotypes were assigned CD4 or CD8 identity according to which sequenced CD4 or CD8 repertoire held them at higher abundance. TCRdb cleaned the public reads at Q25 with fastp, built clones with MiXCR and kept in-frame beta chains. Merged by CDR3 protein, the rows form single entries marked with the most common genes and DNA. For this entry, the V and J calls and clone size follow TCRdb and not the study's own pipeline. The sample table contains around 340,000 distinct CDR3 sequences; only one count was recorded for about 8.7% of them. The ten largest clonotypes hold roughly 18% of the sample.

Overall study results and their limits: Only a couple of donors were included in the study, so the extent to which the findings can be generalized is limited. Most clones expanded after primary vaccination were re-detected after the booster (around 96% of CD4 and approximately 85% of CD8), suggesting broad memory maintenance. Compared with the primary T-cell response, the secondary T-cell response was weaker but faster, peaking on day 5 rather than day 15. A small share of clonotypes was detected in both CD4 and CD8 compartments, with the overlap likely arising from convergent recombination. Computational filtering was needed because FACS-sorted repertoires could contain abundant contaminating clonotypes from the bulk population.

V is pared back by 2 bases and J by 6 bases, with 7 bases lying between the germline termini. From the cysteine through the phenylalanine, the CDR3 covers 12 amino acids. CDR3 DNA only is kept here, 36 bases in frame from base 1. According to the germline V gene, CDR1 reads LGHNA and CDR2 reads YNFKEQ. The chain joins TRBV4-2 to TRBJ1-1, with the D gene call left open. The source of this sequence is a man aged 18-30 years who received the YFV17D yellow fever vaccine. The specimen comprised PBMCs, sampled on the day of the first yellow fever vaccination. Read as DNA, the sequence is TGTGCCAGCAGCCAATACAACGCTGAAGCTTTCTTT. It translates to CASSQYNAEAFF.